This record concerns one T cell receptor beta chain sequence. What it recognizes is unknown. This sample stems from a study of T cells in Graves' hyperthyroidism and ophthalmopathy. Template material for amplifying TCR beta CDR3 regions consisted of RNA transcripts. The HTBI primer set served for first-round RT-PCR of the TCR CDR3. TCRdb recomputed calls from the multiplex PCR reads with MiXCR, one row per CDR3 protein. The sample has 410,000 or so distinct CDR3 sequences, roughly 15% seen once. The study's findings and limits: Prediction of ophthalmopathy progression came a median around 7.1 months pre-onset. Most thyroid-expanded clonotypes above 0.001 were also found in blood.

Unmatched junction bases numbered 9, after V lost 3 bases and J lost 5 bases. The CDR3 has 15 amino acids. The sequenced sample was blood. J is TRBJ2-5 and V is TRBV12-3 or TRBV12-4; 7 nucleotides agree with TRBD1. The receptor comes from a man aged 18 to 30 with Graves' ophthalmopathy. The CDR3 spells CASSLGDRAGETQYF. The CDR3 nucleotides read TGTGCCAGCAGTTTGGGCGACAGGGCAGGGGAGACCCAGTACTTC.